One and the same sample provided the 14 T cell receptor beta chains below, sequenced in a study of control samples from healthy donors and cancer patients. TCRdb keeps only in-frame clones here, not all; method: immunoSEQ multiplex PCR. The data show some 130,000 clones, with around 92% seen just once and less than 2.5% held by the top ten. The sequencing input was blood. Receptors originate from a woman between 45 and 60 years old in good health.

The V gene is TRBV5-1, the J gene TRBJ1-2; D is undetermined. Deletions cut 4 bases from V and 1 base from J, with 8 bases between. The CDR3 extends over 13 amino acids. The germline CDR1 and CDR2 sequences are SGHRS and YFSETQ. CDR3 amino acids: CASSAGGNYGYTF. The CDR3, as DNA: TGCGCCAGCAGCGCGGGCGGTAACTATGGCTACACCTTC.

This clone came up once. This chain joins TRBV20-1 and TRBJ1-2; D remains ambiguous. Trimming removed 3 bases at V and 8 bases at J, with 7 bases between. The CDR3 sequence is 10 residues long. Germline CDR1 and CDR2: DFQATT and SNEGSKA (reference sequence). CDR3 residues: CSASLMGYTF. CDR3 nucleotides: TGCAGTGCTAGCCTTATGGGCTACACCTTC.

The chain joins TRBV2 to TRBJ2-1, with 7 bases identical to TRBD2. The germline gives CDR1 SNHLY, CDR2 FYNNEI. Unmatched junction bases numbered 10, after V lost 6 bases and J lost 5 bases. The CDR3 runs to 15 residues. CDR3 sequence (DNA): TGTGCCAGCAGGGCTTGGACTAGTCCAAACAATGAGCAGTTCTTC. Encoded protein: CASRAWTSPNNEQFF.

The chain joins TRBV9 to TRBJ1-3, with D hard to call. The CDR3 has 16 amino acids. V was shortened by 4 bases and J by 0 bases, with 14 bases between the two germline ends. The germline V gene encodes CDR1 SGDLS and CDR2 YYNGEE. The DNA for the CDR3 is TGTGCCAGCAGCCCACTAGGGCTGAACTCTGGAAACACCATATATTTT. This encodes CASSPLGLNSGNTIYF.

The genes are TRBV25-1 and TRBJ2-4; maybe TRBD1 (6 bases). The CDR3 covers 15 residues. V shed 5 bases and J shed 1 base, with 12 bases lying between them. The germline CDR1 and CDR2 sequences are MGHDK and SYGVNS. Written as DNA, the CDR3 is TGTGCCAGCAGTTTCGCAGGGGAGGCCAAAAACATTCAGTACTTC. Its protein is CASSFAGEAKNIQYF.

This chain uses TRBV7-2 with TRBJ1-6; no reliable D call. V lost 2 bases to trimming and J lost 0 bases, with 11 bases between them. CDR1 and CDR2 from the germline V gene are SGHTA and FQGNSA. The length of the CDR3 is 17 residues. Written as DNA, the CDR3 is TGTGCCAGCAGCTTACTGGCCGTGAGCTCCTATAATTCACCCCTCCACTTT. This encodes CASSLLAVSSYNSPLHF. Supplemented by reference TRBV7-2 and TRBJ1-6, the full variable domain reads GAGVSQSPSNKVTEKGKDVELRCDPISGHTALYWYRQSLGQGLEFLIYFQGNSAPDKSGLPSDRFSAERTGGSVSTLTIQRTQQEDSAVYLCASSLLAVSSYNSPLHFGNGTRLTVT.

The chain carries TRBV6-4 and TRBJ2-5; TRBD2 agrees at 10 bases. Per germline, CDR1 MRHNA and CDR2 SNTAGT. V shed 4 bases, J shed 5 bases, and the junction held 1 base outside the gene matches. CDR3 length equals 13 residues. CDR3 coding DNA: TGTGCCAGCAGTGCAGCGGGAGGGGAGACCCAGTACTTC. Its translation: CASSAAGGETQYF.

The chain uses TRBV10-1 and TRBJ1-2, with a weak D call TRBD1 (5 bases). V gave up 0 bases and J gave up 5 bases, with 7 bases separating them. The germline V gene has CDR1 WNHNN and CDR2 SYGVQD (reference sequence). The CDR3 length is 13 residues. CDR3 protein: CASSESGGYGYTF. For the CDR3, the DNA is TGCGCCAGCAGTGAGTCGGGGGGGTATGGCTACACCTTC.

The genes are TRBV5-1 and TRBJ2-7; 14 bases are a match to TRBD2. The germline gives CDR1 SGHRS, CDR2 YFSETQ. With 3 bases clipped from V and 2 bases from J, the junction kept 4 bases outside the gene matches. This CDR3 contains 16 residues. For the CDR3, the DNA is TGCGCCAGCAGCTCCGGGACTAGCGGGGGAACCTACGAGCAGTACTTC. Its translation is CASSSGTSGGTYEQYF.

The chain recombines TRBV27 with TRBJ1-5, with D possibly TRBD1 on 6 matching bases. The V gene's germline CDR1 is MNHEY and CDR2 SMNVEV (reference sequence). V lost 8 bases and J 3 bases, leaving 17 bases between the germline ends. The CDR3 length is 15 residues. The chain's CDR3 is CASRRGGANNQPQHF. The DNA for the CDR3 is TGTGCCAGCCGGAGAGGGGGGGCAAACAATCAGCCCCAGCATTTT.

This CDR3 is CASSQDRLAGDSAYEQYF. The DNA of the CDR3 is TGTGCCAGCAGCCAAGATCGCCTAGCGGGAGATTCTGCCTACGAGCAGTACTTC. The rearrangement uses TRBV4-2 and TRBJ2-7, with 10 bases fitting TRBD2. Trimming at V came to 0 bases and at J to 2 bases, leaving 10 bases not matched to a gene. In germline, CDR1 is LGHNA, CDR2 YNFKEQ. This CDR3 has 18 amino acids.

The chain couples TRBV27 to TRBJ1-1; D not certain. CDR3 length: 13 residues. V was trimmed by 3 bases and J by 1 base, leaving 6 bases between them. Germline V lookup: CDR1 MNHEY, CDR2 SMNVEV (reference sequence). The CDR3 DNA follows: TGTGCCAGCAGTTTTTCTAGGAACACTGAAGCTTTCTTT. Amino acids: CASSFSRNTEAFF.

The rearrangement joins TRBV10-2 to TRBJ2-1; no reliable D call. CDR1 is WSHSY and CDR2 is SAAADI in the germline V gene. Deletions cut 4 bases from V and 0 bases from J, with 7 bases between. The CDR3 runs to 14 residues. CDR3 in DNA: TGCGCCAGCAGTGGCCTGAGCTCCTACAATGAGCAGTTCTTC. Amino acids: CASSGLSSYNEQFF.

The V gene is TRBV5-6, the J gene TRBJ2-3, with 7 bases that match TRBD2. Trimming cost V 2 bases and J 2 bases; bases outside gene matches: 8. CDR1 and CDR2 (germline): SGHDT, YYEEEE. CDR3 size: 16 residues. This chain's CDR3 is CASSLFSGPYTDTQYF. The CDR3 bases are TGTGCCAGCAGCTTATTTAGCGGGCCCTACACAGATACGCAGTATTTT.